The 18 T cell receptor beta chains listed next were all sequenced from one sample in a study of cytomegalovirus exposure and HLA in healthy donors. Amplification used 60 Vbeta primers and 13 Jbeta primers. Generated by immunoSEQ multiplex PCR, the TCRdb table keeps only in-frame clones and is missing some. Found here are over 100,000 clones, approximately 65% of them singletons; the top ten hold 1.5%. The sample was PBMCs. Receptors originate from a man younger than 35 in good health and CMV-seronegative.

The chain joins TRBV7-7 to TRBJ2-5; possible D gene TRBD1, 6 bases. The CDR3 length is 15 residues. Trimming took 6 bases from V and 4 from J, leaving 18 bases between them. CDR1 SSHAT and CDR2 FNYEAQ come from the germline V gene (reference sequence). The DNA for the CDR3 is TGTGCCAGCAGTTCGGTCCTAGGGGGTAGAGAGACCCAGTACTTC. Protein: CASSSVLGGRETQYF.

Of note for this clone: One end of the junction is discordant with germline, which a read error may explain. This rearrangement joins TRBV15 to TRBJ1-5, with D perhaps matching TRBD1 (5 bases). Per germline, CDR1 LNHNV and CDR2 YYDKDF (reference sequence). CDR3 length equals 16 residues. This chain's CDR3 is CAPSRETAISNQPQHF. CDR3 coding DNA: TGTGCCCCCAGCAGAGAGACAGCGATTAGCAATCAGCCCCAGCATTTT.

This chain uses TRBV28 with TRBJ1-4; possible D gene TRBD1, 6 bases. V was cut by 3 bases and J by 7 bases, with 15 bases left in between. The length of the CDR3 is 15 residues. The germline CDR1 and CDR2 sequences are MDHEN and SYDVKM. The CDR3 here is CASSLNGQGTEKLFF. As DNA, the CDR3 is TGTGCCAGCAGTTTGAACGGGCAGGGGACTGAAAAACTGTTTTTT. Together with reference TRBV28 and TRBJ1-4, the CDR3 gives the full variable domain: DVKVTQSSRYLVKRTGEKVFLECVQDMDHENMFWYRQDPGLGLRLIYFSYDVKMKEKGDIPEGYSVSREKKERFSLILESASTNQTSMYLCASSLNGQGTEKLFFGSGTQLSVL.

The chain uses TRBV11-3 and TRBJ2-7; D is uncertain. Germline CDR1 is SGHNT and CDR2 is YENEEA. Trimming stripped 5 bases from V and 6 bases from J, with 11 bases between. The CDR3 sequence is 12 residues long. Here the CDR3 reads CASSHGTTEQYF. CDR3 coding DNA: TGTGCCAGCAGCCACGGAACTACCGAGCAGTACTTC.

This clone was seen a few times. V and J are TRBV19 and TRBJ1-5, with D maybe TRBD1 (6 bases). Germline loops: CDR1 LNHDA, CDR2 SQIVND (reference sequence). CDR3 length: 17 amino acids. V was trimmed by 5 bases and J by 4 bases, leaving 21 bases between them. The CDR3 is CASSSHQGPVGNQPQHF. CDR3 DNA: TGTGCCAGTAGTTCCCATCAGGGGCCCGTTGGGAATCAGCCCCAGCATTTT.

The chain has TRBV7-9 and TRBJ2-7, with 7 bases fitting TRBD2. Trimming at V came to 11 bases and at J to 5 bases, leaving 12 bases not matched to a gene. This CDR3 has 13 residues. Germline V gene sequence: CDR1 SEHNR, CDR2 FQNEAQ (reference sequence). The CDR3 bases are TGTGCCCTGGGCGGGGGAGCCCCCCACGAGCAGTACTTC. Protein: CALGGGAPHEQYF. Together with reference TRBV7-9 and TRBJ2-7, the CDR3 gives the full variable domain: DTGVSQNPRHKITKRGQNVTFRCDPISEHNRLYWYRQTLGQGPEFLTYFQNEAQLEKSRLLSDRFSAERPKGSFSTLEIQRTEQGDSAMYLCALGGGAPHEQYFGPGTRLTVT.

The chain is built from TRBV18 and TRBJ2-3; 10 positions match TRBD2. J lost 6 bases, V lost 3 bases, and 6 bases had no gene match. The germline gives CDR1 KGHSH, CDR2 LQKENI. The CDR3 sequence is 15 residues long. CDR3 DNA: TGTGCCAGCTCACCCTTTAGCGGGGGGTCGGATACGCAGTATTTT. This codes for CASSPFSGGSDTQYF.

CDR3 sequence (DNA): TGCGCCACCGCTTCACGACCAGGGGCGAGCAATCAGCCCCAGCATTTT. Protein: CATASRPGASNQPQHF. The chain links TRBV10-1 to TRBJ1-5; maybe TRBD1 (6 bases). V lost 10 bases, J lost 1 base, and 20 bases lay in between. This CDR3 contains 16 residues. The germline CDR1 and CDR2 sequences are WNHNN and SYGVQD (reference sequence).

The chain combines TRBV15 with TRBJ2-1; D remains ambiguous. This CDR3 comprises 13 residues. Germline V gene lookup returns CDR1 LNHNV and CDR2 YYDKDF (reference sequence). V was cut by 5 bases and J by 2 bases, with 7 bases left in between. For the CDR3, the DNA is TGTGCCACCAGCCCCCACACCTACAATGAGCAGTTCTTC. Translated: CATSPHTYNEQFF. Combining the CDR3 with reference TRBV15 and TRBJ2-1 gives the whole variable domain DAMVIQNPRYQVTQFGKPVTLSCSQTLNHNVMYWYQQKSSQAPKLLFHYYDKDFNNEADTPDNFQSRRPNTSFCFLDIRSPGLGDTAMYLCATSPHTYNEQFFGPGTRLTVL.

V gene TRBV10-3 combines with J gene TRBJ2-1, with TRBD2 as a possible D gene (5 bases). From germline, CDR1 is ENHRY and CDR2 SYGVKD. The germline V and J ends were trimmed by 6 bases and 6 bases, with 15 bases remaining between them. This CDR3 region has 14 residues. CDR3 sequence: CAISPDSPFNEQFF. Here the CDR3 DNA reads TGTGCCATCAGCCCGGACTCGCCCTTCAATGAGCAGTTCTTC.

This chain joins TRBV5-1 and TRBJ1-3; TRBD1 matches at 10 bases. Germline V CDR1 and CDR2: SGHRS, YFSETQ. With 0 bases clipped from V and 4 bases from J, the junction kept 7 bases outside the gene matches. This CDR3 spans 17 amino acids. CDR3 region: CASSLGGTGASGNTIYF. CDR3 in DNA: TGCGCCAGCAGCTTGGGGGGGACAGGGGCGTCGGGAAACACCATATATTTT.

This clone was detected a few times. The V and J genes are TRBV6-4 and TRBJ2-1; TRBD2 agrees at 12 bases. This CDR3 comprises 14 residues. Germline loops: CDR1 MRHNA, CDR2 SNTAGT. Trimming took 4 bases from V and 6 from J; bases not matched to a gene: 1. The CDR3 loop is CASSGLAGANEQFF. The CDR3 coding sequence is TGTGCCAGCAGTGGACTAGCGGGAGCCAATGAGCAGTTCTTC.

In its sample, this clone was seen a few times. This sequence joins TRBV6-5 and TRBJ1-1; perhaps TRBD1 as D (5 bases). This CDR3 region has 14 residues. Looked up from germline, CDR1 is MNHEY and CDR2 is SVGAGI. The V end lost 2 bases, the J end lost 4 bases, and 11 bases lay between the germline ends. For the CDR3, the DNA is TGTGCCAGCAGTTACAGCAGGGTCCCCACTGAAGCTTTCTTT. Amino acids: CASSYSRVPTEAFF.

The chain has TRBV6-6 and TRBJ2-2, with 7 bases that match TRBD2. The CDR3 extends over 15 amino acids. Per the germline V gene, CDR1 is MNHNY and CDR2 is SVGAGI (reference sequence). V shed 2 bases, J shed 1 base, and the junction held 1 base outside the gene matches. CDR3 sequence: CASSYGGGNTGELFF. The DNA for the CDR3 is TGTGCCAGCAGTTACGGGGGGGGGAACACCGGGGAGCTGTTTTTT.

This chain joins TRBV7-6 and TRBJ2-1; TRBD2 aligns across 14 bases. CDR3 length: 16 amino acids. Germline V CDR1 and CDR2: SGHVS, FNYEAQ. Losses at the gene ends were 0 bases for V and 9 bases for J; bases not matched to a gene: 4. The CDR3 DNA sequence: TGTGCCAGCAGCTTAGCGACTAGCGGGGGGGCTGTTGAGCAGTTCTTC. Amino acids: CASSLATSGGAVEQFF.

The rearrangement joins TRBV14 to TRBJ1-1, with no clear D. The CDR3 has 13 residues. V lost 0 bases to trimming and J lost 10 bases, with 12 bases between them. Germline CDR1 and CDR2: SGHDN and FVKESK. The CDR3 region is CASSQDSWAGAFF. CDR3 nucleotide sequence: TGTGCCAGCAGCCAAGATTCATGGGCGGGAGCTTTCTTT.

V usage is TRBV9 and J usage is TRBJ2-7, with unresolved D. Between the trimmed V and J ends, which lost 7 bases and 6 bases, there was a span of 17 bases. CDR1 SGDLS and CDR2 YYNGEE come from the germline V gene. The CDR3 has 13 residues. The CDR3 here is CASAEAVYSEQYF. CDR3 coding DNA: TGTGCCAGCGCAGAGGCGGTGTACTCCGAGCAGTACTTC.

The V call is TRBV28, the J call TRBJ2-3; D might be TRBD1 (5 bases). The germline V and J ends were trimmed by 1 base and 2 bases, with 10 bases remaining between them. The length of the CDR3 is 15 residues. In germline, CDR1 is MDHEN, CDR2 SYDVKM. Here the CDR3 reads CASSLSDRITDTQYF. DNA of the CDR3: TGTGCCAGCAGTTTATCCGACAGAATCACAGATACGCAGTATTTT.